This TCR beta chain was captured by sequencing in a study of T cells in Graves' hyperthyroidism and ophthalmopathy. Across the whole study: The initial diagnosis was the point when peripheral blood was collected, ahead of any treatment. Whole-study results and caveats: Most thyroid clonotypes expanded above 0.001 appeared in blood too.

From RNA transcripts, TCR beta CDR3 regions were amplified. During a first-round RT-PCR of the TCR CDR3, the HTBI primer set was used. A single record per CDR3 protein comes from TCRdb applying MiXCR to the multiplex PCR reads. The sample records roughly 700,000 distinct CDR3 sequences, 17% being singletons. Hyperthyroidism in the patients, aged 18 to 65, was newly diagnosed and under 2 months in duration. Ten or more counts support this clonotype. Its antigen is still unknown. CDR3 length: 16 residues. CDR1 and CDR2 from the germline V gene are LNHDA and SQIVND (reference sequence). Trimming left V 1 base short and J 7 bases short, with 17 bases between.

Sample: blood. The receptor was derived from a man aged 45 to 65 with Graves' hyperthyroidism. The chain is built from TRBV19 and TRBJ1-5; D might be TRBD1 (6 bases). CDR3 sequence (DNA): TGTGCCAGTAGTATAGGTCCCAGGGGCCCTTTCCAGCCCCAGCATTTT. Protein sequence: CASSIGPRGPFQPQHF. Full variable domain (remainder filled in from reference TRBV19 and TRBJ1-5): DGGITQSPKYLFRKEGQNVTLSCEQNLNHDAMYWYRQDPGQGLRLIYYSQIVNDFQKGDIAEGYSVSREKKESFPLTVTSAQKNPTAFYLCASSIGPRGPFQPQHFGDGTRLSIL.